Included here is one T cell receptor (beta chain) sequence, with context. Its antigen remains unidentified. This entry is derived from a study of T cells after posttransplantation cyclophosphamide. Study outcomes and limitations: TRB overlap between skin or GI tissue T cells and blood was limited. Recipient CMV seropositivity and CMV reactivation strongly tracked TRB clonality.

The assay was immunoSEQ multiplex PCR, and TCRdb's table has in-frame clones only and misses some. The sample records 20,000 or so clones, 80% to 90% being singletons. The germline V and J ends were trimmed by 5 bases and 7 bases, with 17 bases remaining between them. CDR1 is MNHEY, CDR2 SMNVEV, per germline (reference sequence). This CDR3 is 15 amino acids long. Methotrexate plus calcineurin inhibitor accompanied controls' myeloablative marrow transplants; sampling was 1 year later. The sequence derives from a female patient in her 30s who received an allogeneic stem cell transplant from an unrelated donor, was CMV-positive, and had acute and chronic GVHD. Part of the T cells may come from the graft donor. Sequences were derived from PBMCs, sampled less than 400 days after allogeneic stem cell transplant with calcineurin inhibitor and methotrexate. The J gene is TRBJ1-4, the V gene TRBV27; maybe TRBD1 (6 bases). Written as DNA, the CDR3 is TGTGCCAGCAGTCCGGAACAGGGCTTAAGTGAAAAACTGTTTTTT. Amino acid sequence: CASSPEQGLSEKLFF.